This T cell receptor (beta chain) was retrieved from a study of blood T cell repertoires in COVID-19. Turning to the study itself: In each case, the material was cDNA or gDNA derived from T cells, B-cell-depleted T cells, or PBMCs.

The germline V gene encodes CDR1 SGHNT and CDR2 YENEEA. The CDR3 spans 16 residues. The junction had 10 bases not matched to a gene; V was cut back by 6 bases and J by 4 bases. Method: immunoSEQ multiplex PCR; TCRdb's copy keeps in-frame clones and lacks some. The sample yields 90,000 or so clones, about 71% seen once. The receptor was derived from a woman aged 55-69 years in a cohort sampled during active or convalescent COVID-19. The sequenced material came from peripheral blood. V is TRBV11-3 and J is TRBJ2-3, with 10 bases fitting TRBD2. CDR3 nucleotides: TGTGCCAGCAGTTCGTTTAGCGGGGGGCGTTCAGATACGCAGTATTTT. Protein sequence: CASSSFSGGRSDTQYF.